This section outlines one T cell receptor (beta chain) sequence together with its context. Its antigen is undetermined. Germline CDR1 is LGHNA and CDR2 is YSLEER. Trimming cost V 8 bases and J 13 bases, with 21 bases left between them. The CDR3 spans 13 residues. Every donor contributed 8 to 10 milliliters of peripheral blood by blood draw. Samples had at least 6.5 million PBMCs isolated from them. A second about 6 to 12 cycle PCR used barcoded and J-beta primers. Each cDNA molecule was tagged by a template-switch adaptor that had 12 random nucleotides. TCRdb used MiXCR to reprocess the 5' RACE reads, holding one entry per CDR3 protein. The sample contains some 1.5 million distinct CDR3 sequences, 35% to 45% of which appear only once. The entry originates in a study of blood T cells in healthy people across ages. The study's findings and limits: Unsorted PBMCs blocked a conclusive comparison of naive and antigen-experienced cells.

This receptor was identified in a woman aged 18 to 35 in good health. Source material: blood. The chain has TRBV4-3 and TRBJ2-1; D possibly corresponds to TRBD1 (6 bases). The CDR3: CASGRKGVPAQFF. CDR3 sequence (DNA): TGCGCCAGCGGCCGAAAGGGGGTTCCGGCACAGTTCTTC.